This T cell receptor beta chain derives from a study of shared clonotypes between healthy human individuals. In the original workflow: Filtering differed because ImmunoSEQ produced junction-only sequences that carried no quality scores. Sequencing used immunoSEQ multiplex PCR; TCRdb keeps in-frame clones, though not all of them. The V and J calls and clone size were taken over from that table, and D and trimming were inferred from the DNA. This table holds approximately 2.5 million clones, around nine tenths found once. CDR3 length: 13 amino acids. V lost 6 bases, J lost 2 bases, and 3 bases stayed unmatched. Germline loops: CDR1 MNHEY, CDR2 SVGAGI. This clone was seen more than once but under ten times. Its antigen is not identified. Within the sample, other DNA sequences also encode this same CDR3. Study results and caveats: Shared across a few donors were about 4.6% of the naive CD4 clonotypes.

Sequenced material: naive CD4+ T cells sorted from blood. Subset denoted: CD45RA+ positively selected. This TCR was sampled from a man younger than 35 in good health. The genes are TRBV6-5 and TRBJ2-7; TRBD1 matches 8 bases. The CDR3 sequence is CASRGQAAYEQYF. The DNA for the CDR3 is TGTGCCAGCAGGGGACAGGCGGCCTACGAGCAGTACTTC.